The 25 T cell receptor beta chains below all came from one sample that was sequenced in a study of patients and donors after allogeneic stem cell transplantation. TCRdb reanalysed the RT-PCR reads using MiXCR and keeps one entry per CDR3 protein. Counted here are 900,000 to 1,000,000 distinct CDR3 sequences, over 15% occurring once; the ten biggest clones make up roughly 6%. What was sequenced was blood, either unsorted or a sorted T cell fraction (not recorded which). These receptors originate from a human donor who was either an allogeneic HSCT recipient or a stem cell or donor lymphocyte infusion donor (not recorded which). It is not recorded whose cells these are; they may come from a transplant donor.

The V and J genes are TRBV30 and TRBJ2-7, with 9 bases matching TRBD2. The CDR3 sequence is 15 residues long. Per the germline V gene, CDR1 is GTSNPN and CDR2 is SVGIG (reference sequence). V dropped 3 bases and J dropped 0; count of bases not matched to a gene: 6. The CDR3 nucleotides are TGTGCCTGGAGACGACTAGCGGTGAACTCCTACGAGCAGTACTTC. Residues: CAWRRLAVNSYEQYF.

This clonotype was counted a few times. The chain combines TRBV20-1 with TRBJ2-4; 9 nucleotides line up with TRBD1. The J segment lost 4 bases and the V segment lost 3 bases, leaving 7 bases of the junction unmatched. The germline CDR1 and CDR2 sequences are DFQATT and SNEGSKA (reference sequence). The CDR3 spans 15 residues. The CDR3 DNA follows: TGCAGTGCTAGGGGCGGGACAGGGTATAAAAACATTCAGTACTTC. Translation gives CSARGGTGYKNIQYF.

This clonotype turned up a few times. CDR3 sequence: CSARKGAGNSPLHF. DNA of the CDR3: TGCAGTGCTAGAAAGGGGGCAGGGAATTCACCCCTCCACTTT. The J gene is TRBJ1-6, the V gene TRBV20-1; 7 nucleotides agree with TRBD1. The CDR3 totals 14 residues. The junction had 5 bases not matched to a gene; V was cut back by 2 bases and J by 7 bases. CDR1 and CDR2 from the germline V gene are DFQATT and SNEGSKA (reference sequence).

This clonotype showed up just a few times. The chain couples TRBV9 to TRBJ1-2, with D tentatively TRBD1 (5 bases). The germline gives CDR1 SGDLS, CDR2 YYNGEE. V gave up 2 bases and J gave up 6 bases, with 14 bases separating them. The CDR3 consists of 14 residues. The CDR3 loop reads CASSVYGGPDGYTF. The CDR3 region has the DNA TGTGCCAGCAGCGTTTATGGGGGACCCGATGGCTACACCTTC.

This clonotype was seen a handful of times. The rearrangement uses TRBV20-1 and TRBJ2-3; 10 positions agree with TRBD2. J was trimmed by 6 bases and V by 5 bases; bases with no gene match: 5. The length of the CDR3 is 13 residues. The V gene's germline CDR1 is DFQATT and CDR2 SNEGSKA (reference sequence). The CDR3 reads CSAAGTSVDTQYF. DNA for the CDR3: TGCAGTGCTGCCGGGACTAGCGTCGATACGCAGTATTTT.

V gene TRBV15 combines with J gene TRBJ1-1; perhaps TRBD1 as D (5 bases). The CDR3 runs to 13 residues. Germline loops: CDR1 LNHNV, CDR2 YYDKDF (reference sequence). The V gene lost 0 bases and the J gene lost 8 bases, with 10 bases spanning the gap. CDR3: CATSRDWTTEAFF. CDR3 sequence (DNA): TGTGCCACCAGCAGAGACTGGACAACGGAAGCTTTCTTT.

This clonotype showed up just a few times. This chain uses TRBV9 with TRBJ2-3; D gene ambiguous. The CDR3 runs to 14 residues. The germline V gene has CDR1 SGDLS and CDR2 YYNGEE. Between the trimmed V and J ends, which lost 1 base and 6 bases, there was a span of 12 bases. The CDR3 nucleotides read TGTGCCAGCAGCGTACAAGAGGTGGAGGATACGCAGTATTTT. Translation: CASSVQEVEDTQYF.

The chain recombines TRBV7-3 with TRBJ2-7; 9 positions agree with TRBD1. Germline V gene lookup returns CDR1 SGHTA and CDR2 FQGTGA. V was clipped by 5 bases and J by 5 bases; unmatched bases: 7. This CDR3 has 14 amino acids. The CDR3 protein is CASSKGTGLHEQYF. The CDR3 coding sequence is TGTGCCAGCAGCAAAGGGACAGGGCTCCACGAGCAGTACTTC.

Worth noting for this clonotype: The final CDR3 position lacks the conserved phenylalanine or tryptophan, pointing to a likely read error. The gene calls are TRBV5-1 and TRBJ2-7; 7 bases align to TRBD1. CDR3 length: 15 residues. Germline V gives CDR1 SGHRS, CDR2 YFSETQ. Trimming at V came to 0 bases and at J to 6 bases, leaving 9 bases not matched to a gene. CDR3 DNA sequence: TGCGCCAGCAGCTTGGAGGCCAGGGCAGGGGGCGAGCAGTACCTC. Amino acid sequence: CASSLEARAGGEQYL.

The table lists this clonotype with many counts. The genes are TRBV6-5 and TRBJ1-1, with TRBD1 identical over 9 bases. This CDR3 has 14 residues. Per germline, CDR1 MNHEY and CDR2 SVGAGI. V shed 6 bases and J 3 bases; nucleotides not matched to a gene: 5. In nucleotides, the CDR3 is TGTGCCAGCAGGTACAGGGGGCGGGACACTGAAGCTTTCTTT. This translates into CASRYRGRDTEAFF.

The sample holds a few counts of this clonotype. The genes are TRBV7-9 and TRBJ2-7; 16 positions match TRBD2. Trimming took 3 bases from V and 3 from J; bases not matched to a gene: 5. The CDR3 covers 17 residues. Germline V lookup: CDR1 SEHNR, CDR2 FQNEAQ (reference sequence). CDR3 nucleotides: TGTGCCAGCAGCTTGGGACTAGCGGGAGGGAAAGGCTACGAGCAGTACTTC. This codes for CASSLGLAGGKGYEQYF.

This chain joins TRBV29-1 and TRBJ1-3; 7 bases agree with TRBD1. Germline V lookup: CDR1 SQVTM, CDR2 ANQGSEA. Trimming removed 1 base from V and 2 bases from J; junction bases left unmatched: 2. The CDR3 runs 14 residues. CDR3 sequence reads: CSVEGQGPGNTIYF. Here the CDR3 DNA reads TGCAGCGTTGAAGGACAGGGCCCTGGAAACACCATATATTTT.

V is TRBV4-3 and J is TRBJ1-2, with D tentatively TRBD1 (6 bases). Trimming removed 8 bases from V and 7 bases from J, with 17 bases in between. CDR3 length: 13 residues. CDR1 and CDR2 from the germline V gene are LGHNA and YSLEER. CDR3 DNA: TGCGCCAGCGGGCTTTGGGGGGCTGGTGGCTACACCTTC. The encoded protein is CASGLWGAGGYTF.

V and J are TRBV29-1 and TRBJ2-7; 8 positions match TRBD1. Germline CDR1 and CDR2: SQVTM and ANQGSEA. The CDR3 has 13 residues. With 6 bases clipped from V and 0 bases from J, the junction kept 4 bases outside the gene matches. The CDR3 spells CSVRTGYSYEQYF. Here the CDR3 DNA reads TGCAGCGTGCGGACAGGGTACTCCTACGAGCAGTACTTC.

A few counts support this clonotype. The V call is TRBV5-1, the J call TRBJ1-5, with TRBD1 as a possible D gene (5 bases). V was pared by 4 bases and J by 6 bases, with 11 bases between. This CDR3 spans 13 amino acids. Per germline, CDR1 SGHRS and CDR2 YFSETQ. The CDR3 is CASSPGDGQPQHF. The CDR3 DNA reads as TGCGCCAGCAGCCCCGGGGACGGTCAGCCCCAGCATTTT. Combining the CDR3 with reference TRBV5-1 and TRBJ1-5 gives the whole variable domain KAGVTQTPRYLIKTRGQQVTLSCSPISGHRSVSWYQQTPGQGLQFLFEYFSETQRNKGNFPGRFSGRQFSNSRSEMNVSTLELGDSALYLCASSPGDGQPQHFGDGTRLSIL.

This clonotype was seen a few times. This chain connects TRBV7-3 to TRBJ1-3, with unresolved D. V gave up 5 bases and J gave up 0 bases, with 11 bases separating them. Germline V lookup: CDR1 SGHTA, CDR2 FQGTGA. The CDR3 is made up of 15 amino acids. CDR3 DNA sequence: TGTGCCAGCAGCGTTACAGAGCGCTCTGGAAACACCATATATTTT. Its protein is CASSVTERSGNTIYF.

The rearrangement links TRBV6-1 to TRBJ2-7; D might be TRBD2 (5 bases). In germline, CDR1 is MNHNS, CDR2 SASEGT. Trimming removed 1 base from V and 0 bases from J, with 13 bases in between. The CDR3 runs to 16 residues. The CDR3 spells CASSEGGLLLSYEQYF. The CDR3 DNA is TGTGCCAGCAGTGAAGGAGGACTGCTCCTCTCCTACGAGCAGTACTTC.

The chain couples TRBV19 to TRBJ2-7, with 9 nucleotides matching TRBD1. CDR3 length: 15 amino acids. Germline values: CDR1 LNHDA, CDR2 SQIVND (reference sequence). Germline trimming cut 8 bases from V and 2 bases from J; bases unmatched to any gene: 10. The CDR3 sequence: CASGRSGTGTYEQYF. The CDR3 region has the DNA TGTGCCAGTGGTCGATCCGGGACAGGGACCTACGAGCAGTACTTC.

V is TRBV11-2 and J is TRBJ2-3, with TRBD2 matching 7 bases. V shed 5 bases, J shed 2 bases, and the junction held 13 bases outside the gene matches. The CDR3 runs to 17 residues. Germline CDR1 SGHAT, CDR2 FQNNGV. The CDR3 is CASSPLVWDYYTDTQYF. As DNA, the CDR3 is TGTGCCAGCAGCCCCCTTGTTTGGGACTACTACACAGATACGCAGTATTTT.

In its sample, this clonotype was seen a few times. CDR3 sequence (DNA): TGTGCCAGCTCACCAAAAGGACAGCCCCAGCATTTT. This codes for CASSPKGQPQHF. The chain links TRBV18 to TRBJ1-5; D is ambiguous. Germline V gene data show CDR1 as KGHSH and CDR2 as LQKENI. This CDR3 has 12 residues. The V end was cut by 2 bases, the J end by 7 bases, with 6 bases between. The variable domain in full, completed from reference TRBV18 and TRBJ1-5, reads NAGVMQNPRHLVRRRGQEARLRCSPMKGHSHVYWYRQLPEEGLKFMVYLQKENIIDESGMPKERFSAEFPKEGPSILRIQQVVRGDSAAYFCASSPKGQPQHFGDGTRLSIL.

V is TRBV5-5 and J is TRBJ1-1; 7 bases fit TRBD1. V gave up 4 bases and J gave up 5 bases; unmatched junction bases: 17. Germline lookup yields CDR1 SGHKS and CDR2 YYEKEE (reference sequence). This CDR3 has 17 amino acids. The CDR3 DNA reads as TGTGCCAGCAGCCCGGGACGTGTTGGAGGGGGCAGGACTGAAGCTTTCTTT. Its protein is CASSPGRVGGGRTEAFF.

This clonotype was counted between two and nine times. The chain joins TRBV4-1 to TRBJ1-3, with a possible D match to TRBD1 (5 bases). The ends were cut back, 1 base at V and 0 bases at J, with 16 bases in the middle. The germline V gene has CDR1 MGHRA and CDR2 YSYEKL. The CDR3 totals 18 residues. The CDR3 region is CASSQGGWRGGSGNTIYF. The CDR3 DNA sequence: TGCGCCAGCAGCCAAGGGGGCTGGAGGGGCGGCTCTGGAAACACCATATATTTT.

V usage is TRBV5-1 and J usage is TRBJ2-1, with D tentatively TRBD2 (6 bases). The CDR3 sequence is 14 residues long. Germline assignment: CDR1 SGHRS and CDR2 YFSETQ. Deletions cut 4 bases from V and 15 bases from J, with 23 bases between. This CDR3 reads CASSPGEGFRMGFF. In nucleotides, the CDR3 is TGCGCCAGCAGCCCGGGAGAGGGGTTCAGGATGGGGTTCTTC.

The chain uses TRBV3-1 and TRBJ2-3, with D perhaps assigned TRBD1 or TRBD2 (5 bases each). Looked up from germline, CDR1 is LGHDT and CDR2 is YNNKEL (reference sequence). The CDR3 covers 20 residues. V was shortened by 4 bases and J by 3 bases, with 29 bases between the two germline ends. The CDR3 sequence: CASSRPMGTDSPEPTDTQYF. The CDR3 region has the DNA TGTGCCAGCAGCCGACCAATGGGGACCGACTCTCCCGAGCCAACAGATACGCAGTATTTT.

This chain connects TRBV20-1 to TRBJ1-6; D is perhaps TRBD1 (5 bases). Trimming stripped 6 bases from V and 4 bases from J, with 10 bases between. CDR1 is DFQATT and CDR2 is SNEGSKA in the germline V gene (reference sequence). This CDR3 region has 13 residues. DNA of the CDR3: TGCAGTGCATGGAGGGGTTATAATTCACCCCTCCACTTT. It is translated as CSAWRGYNSPLHF.